This entry lists 5 T cell receptor beta chains sequenced from one sample in a study of CD4 T cells in relation to SARS-CoV-2 and coronaviruses. The antigens for these receptors are not known. Clones were sequenced by immunoSEQ multiplex PCR, and TCRdb holds only the in-frame ones, with some missing. Found here are fewer than 45,000 clones, about 80% of them singletons; the top ten hold 1.2%. Sequencing was done on a sample of naive CD4+ T cells from PBMCs, cultured in vitro. Subset reported: naive CD4+ T cells isolated by negative enrichment. These receptor sequences come from an adult with COVID-19.

The CDR3 sequence: CASSLGTSGDGYTF. The DNA for the CDR3 is TGTGCCAGCAGCTTAGGTACATCCGGGGATGGCTACACCTTC. The V gene is TRBV7-2, the J gene TRBJ1-2, with D hard to call. Germline V lookup: CDR1 SGHTA, CDR2 FQGNSA. V dropped 1 base and J dropped 6 bases, with 12 bases sitting between them. This CDR3 contains 14 residues.

This chain uses TRBV6-6 with TRBJ2-7; no firm D call. The CDR3 has 16 residues. Trimming took off 5 bases at V and 2 bases at J, with 19 bases between the two ends. Germline values: CDR1 MNHNY, CDR2 SVGAGI (reference sequence). CDR3 region: CASSTPSGSLAYEQYF. DNA of the CDR3: TGTGCCAGCAGTACCCCCTCAGGTAGCTTGGCCTACGAGCAGTACTTC.

This chain connects TRBV2 to TRBJ1-2; no clear D gene. The CDR3 totals 12 residues. Germline assignment: CDR1 SNHLY and CDR2 FYNNEI. Trimming cost V 4 bases and J 8 bases, with 11 bases left between them. The CDR3, as DNA: TGTGCCAGCAGTGTCCGGAGAGAGGGCTACACCTTC. Translating gives CASSVRREGYTF.

The chain recombines TRBV10-3 with TRBJ2-3, with D perhaps given as TRBD1 or TRBD2 (5 bases each). Germline V gives CDR1 ENHRY, CDR2 SYGVKD. V was trimmed by 5 bases and J by 0 bases, leaving 9 bases between them. The CDR3 has 14 amino acids. The CDR3 sequence is CAISHRTSTDTQYF. CDR3 in DNA: TGTGCCATCAGTCACAGGACTAGCACAGATACGCAGTATTTT.

The chain employs TRBV10-1 and TRBJ2-1; 16 nucleotides align to TRBD2. This CDR3 contains 15 residues. CDR1 is WNHNN and CDR2 is SYGVQD in the germline V gene (reference sequence). With 3 bases clipped from V and 9 bases from J, the junction kept 2 bases outside the gene matches. The CDR3 DNA sequence: TGCGCCAGCAGTGAAGGGACTAGCGGGAGGGGTGAGCAGTTCTTC. Its protein is CASSEGTSGRGEQFF.